This T cell receptor beta chain was recorded in a study of blood T cell repertoires in COVID-19. The method was immunoSEQ multiplex PCR; TCRdb's version includes in-frame clones alone and lacks a portion of them. The table shows 330,000 or so clones, with about nine tenths occurring only once. Seattle's cohort entered during active infection and was followed longitudinally. V trimming: 4 bases; J trimming: 6 bases; junction bases outside the gene matches: 6. CDR1 is SGDLS, CDR2 YYNGEE, per germline. The CDR3 sequence is 13 residues long. The gene calls are TRBV9 and TRBJ2-7; TRBD2 aligns across 8 bases. This receptor was identified in a man aged 25 to 45 with COVID-19, enrolled during active disease. Sequencing input: peripheral blood. This chain's CDR3 is CASSPQLAAEQYF. CDR3 bases: TGTGCCAGCAGCCCCCAACTAGCGGCCGAGCAGTACTTC.